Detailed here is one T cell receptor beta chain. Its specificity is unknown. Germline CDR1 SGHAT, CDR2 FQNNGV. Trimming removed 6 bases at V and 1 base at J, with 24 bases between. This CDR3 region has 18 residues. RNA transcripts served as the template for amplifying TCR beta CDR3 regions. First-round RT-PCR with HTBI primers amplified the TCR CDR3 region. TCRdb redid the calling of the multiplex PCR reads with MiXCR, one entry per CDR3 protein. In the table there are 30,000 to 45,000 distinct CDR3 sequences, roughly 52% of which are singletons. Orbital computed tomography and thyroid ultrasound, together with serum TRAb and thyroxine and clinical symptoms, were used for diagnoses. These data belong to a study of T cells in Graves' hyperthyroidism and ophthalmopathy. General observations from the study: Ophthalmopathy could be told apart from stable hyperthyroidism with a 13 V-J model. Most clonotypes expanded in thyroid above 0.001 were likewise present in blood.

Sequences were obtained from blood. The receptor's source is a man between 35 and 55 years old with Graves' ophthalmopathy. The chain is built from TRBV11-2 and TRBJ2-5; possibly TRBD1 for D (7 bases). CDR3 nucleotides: TGTGCCAGCAGGGAAGGGGGACCAGCAGGGGGGCTCCAAGAGACCCAGTACTTC. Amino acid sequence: CASREGGPAGGLQETQYF.